Listed below are T cell receptor beta chains from one sample, sequenced in a study of early T cells in non-severe SARS-CoV-2 infection. MiXCR, applied by TCRdb to the 5' RACE reads, yields one record per CDR3 protein. The sample has some 33,000 distinct CDR3 sequences; about 6% are singletons. Sequencing input: whole blood. These receptors were obtained from an adult who was a healthcare worker with PCR-confirmed SARS-CoV-2 infection or an uninfected control (not recorded which). Both conserved end residues are part of each CDR3. The D gene is left open where the match is weak. Rows may omit the clone size; those that give it use once, few, many or a size class.

j_gene	v_gene	abundance	d_gene	CDR3aa	CDR3nt
TRBJ2-5	TRBV27	many	-	CASSLSFGGQETQYF	TGTGCCAGCAGTTTATCCTTCGGGGGTCAAGAGACCCAGTACTTC
TRBJ2-1	TRBV16	many	-	CASSQSRGVEQFF	TGTGCCAGCAGCCAATCTAGGGGAGTTGAGCAGTTCTTC
TRBJ2-7	TRBV14	many	-	CASSGTPSYEQYF	TGTGCCAGCAGCGGGACACCCTCCTACGAGCAGTACTTC
TRBJ1-2	TRBV27	many	TRBD1	CASRAGTGDYGYTF	TGTGCCAGCAGGGCCGGGACAGGGGACTATGGCTACACCTTC
TRBJ2-7	TRBV7-4	few	-	CASSLGGGHYEQYF	TGTGCCAGCAGCTTGGGAGGGGGCCACTACGAGCAGTACTTC
TRBJ2-6	TRBV2	many	TRBD1	CASSGPGGGANVLTF	TGTGCCAGCAGTGGACCAGGGGGAGGGGCCAACGTCCTGACTTTC
TRBJ2-5	TRBV3-1	-	TRBD1	CASSHGQGPQETQYF	TGTGCCAGCAGCCACGGACAGGGCCCCCAAGAGACCCAGTACTTC
TRBJ1-6	TRBV11-2	few	-	CASSLLGRGWNSPLHF	TGTGCCAGCAGCTTGTTGGGCAGGGGCTGGAATTCACCCCTCCACTTT
TRBJ1-6	TRBV6-1	many	-	CASSEGDGSYNSPLHF	TGTGCCAGCAGTGAGGGGGACGGCAGTTATAATTCACCCCTCCACTTT
TRBJ1-3	TRBV6-1	few	-	CASSEVRGNTIYF	TGTGCCAGCAGTGAAGTTCGGGGAAACACCATATATTTT
TRBJ2-7	TRBV11-3	few	-	CASSLGSAGTEQYF	TGTGCCAGCAGCTTAGGATCTGCGGGGACAGAGCAGTACTTC
TRBJ1-2	TRBV19	many	-	CASNDYTGTEGSGYTF	TGTGCCAGTAACGACTATACCGGGACCGAAGGGTCTGGCTACACCTTC
TRBJ1-2	TRBV11-2	-	-	CASSLGLGGDYGYTF	TGTGCCAGCAGCTTAGGACTGGGAGGGGACTATGGCTACACCTTC
TRBJ2-5	TRBV10-2	-	-	CASRPGLGQETQYF	TGCGCCAGCAGACCCGGCCTCGGTCAAGAGACCCAGTACTTC
TRBJ2-6	TRBV7-6	many	-	CASSLYPAGSGANVLTF	TGTGCCAGCAGCTTATACCCCGCAGGGTCTGGGGCCAACGTCCTGACTTTC
TRBJ2-1	TRBV6-1	-	TRBD2	CAIGGAEQFF	TGTGCCATCGGGGGGGCCGAGCAGTTCTTC
TRBJ1-1	TRBV6-5	many	-	CASSNGVGGSAFF	TGTGCCAGCAGCAACGGAGTGGGGGGTTCGGCTTTCTTT
TRBJ2-7	TRBV25-1	many	-	CASSESGERHEQYF	TGTGCCAGCAGTGAATCGGGGGAACGACACGAGCAGTACTTC
TRBJ2-2	TRBV5-1	few	TRBD1	CASSVRDSYTGELFF	TGCGCCAGCAGCGTAAGGGACAGCTACACCGGGGAGCTGTTTTTT
TRBJ2-5	TRBV5-1	many	TRBD1	CASSTGQVGSQETQYF	TGCGCCAGCAGCACCGGACAGGTTGGATCCCAAGAGACCCAGTACTTC
TRBJ2-7	TRBV6-2/TRBV6-3	many	-	CASSLHSTYEQYF	TGTGCCAGCAGTTTGCACAGCACCTACGAGCAGTACTTC
TRBJ2-5	TRBV7-6	few	-	CASSLAGGPETQYF	TGTGCCAGCAGCTTAGCGGGGGGGCCGGAGACCCAGTACTTC